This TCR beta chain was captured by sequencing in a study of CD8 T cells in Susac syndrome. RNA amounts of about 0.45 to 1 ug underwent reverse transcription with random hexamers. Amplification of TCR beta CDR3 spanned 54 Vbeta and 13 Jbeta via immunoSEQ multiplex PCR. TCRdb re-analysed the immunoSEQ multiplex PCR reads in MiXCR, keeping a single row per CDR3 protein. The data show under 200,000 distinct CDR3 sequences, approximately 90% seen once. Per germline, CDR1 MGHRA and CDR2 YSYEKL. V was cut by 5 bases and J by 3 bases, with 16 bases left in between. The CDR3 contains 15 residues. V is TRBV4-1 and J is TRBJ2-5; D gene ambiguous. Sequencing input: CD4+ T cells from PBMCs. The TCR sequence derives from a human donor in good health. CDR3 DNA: TGCGCCAGCAGCAAAGTAAGACTGGAGAAAGAGACCCAGTACTTC. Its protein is CASSKVRLEKETQYF.